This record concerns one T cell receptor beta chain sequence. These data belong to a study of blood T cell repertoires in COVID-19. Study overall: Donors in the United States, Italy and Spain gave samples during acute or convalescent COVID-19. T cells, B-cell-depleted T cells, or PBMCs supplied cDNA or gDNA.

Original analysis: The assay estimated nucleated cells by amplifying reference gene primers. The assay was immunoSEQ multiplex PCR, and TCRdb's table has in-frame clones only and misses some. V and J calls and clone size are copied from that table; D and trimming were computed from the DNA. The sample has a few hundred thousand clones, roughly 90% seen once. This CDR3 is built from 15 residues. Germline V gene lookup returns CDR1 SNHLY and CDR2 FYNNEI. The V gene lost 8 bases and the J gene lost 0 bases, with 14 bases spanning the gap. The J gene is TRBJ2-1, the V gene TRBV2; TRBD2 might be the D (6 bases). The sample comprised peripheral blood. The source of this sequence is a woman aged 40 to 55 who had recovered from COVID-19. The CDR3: CASDKNSGSYNEQFF. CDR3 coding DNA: TGTGCCAGCGACAAAAATAGCGGCTCCTACAATGAGCAGTTCTTC.